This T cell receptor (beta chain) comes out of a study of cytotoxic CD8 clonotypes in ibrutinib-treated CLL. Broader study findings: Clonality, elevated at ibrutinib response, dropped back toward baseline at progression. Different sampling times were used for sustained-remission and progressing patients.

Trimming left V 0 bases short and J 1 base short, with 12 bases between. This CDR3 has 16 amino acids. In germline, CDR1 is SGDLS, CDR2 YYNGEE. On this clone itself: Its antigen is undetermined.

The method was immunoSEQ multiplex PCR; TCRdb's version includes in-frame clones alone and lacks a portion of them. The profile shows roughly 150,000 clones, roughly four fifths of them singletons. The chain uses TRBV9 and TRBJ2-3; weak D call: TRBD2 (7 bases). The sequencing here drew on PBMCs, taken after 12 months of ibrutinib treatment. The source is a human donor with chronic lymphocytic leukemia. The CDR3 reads CASSVGRGAGTDTQYF. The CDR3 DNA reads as TGTGCCAGCAGCGTAGGACGGGGGGCGGGCACAGATACGCAGTATTTT.